These 26 T cell receptor beta chains came from one sample sequenced in a study of T cells in Graves' hyperthyroidism and ophthalmopathy. The investigators amplified TCR beta CDR3 regions from RNA transcripts. When the TCR CDR3 underwent first-round RT-PCR, the HTBI primer set was used. TCRdb re-called the multiplex PCR reads with MiXCR, one entry per CDR3 protein. The sample carries fewer than 900,000 distinct CDR3 sequences, roughly 20% recorded once. The sequenced sample was blood. These receptor sequences come from a woman aged 45-60 years with Graves' hyperthyroidism that later progressed to Graves' ophthalmopathy.

This clonotype was recorded at least ten times. This rearrangement joins TRBV5-1 to TRBJ1-6; perhaps TRBD1 as D (6 bases). V was shortened by 4 bases and J by 11 bases, with 13 bases between the two germline ends. CDR1 is SGHRS, CDR2 YFSETQ, per germline. The length of the CDR3 is 13 residues. The CDR3 nucleotides are TGCGCCAGCAGCCCCGGACGGGGGCCACCCCTCCACTTT. The encoded protein is CASSPGRGPPLHF.

The table lists this clonotype with many counts. The gene calls are TRBV20-1 and TRBJ2-3; D could derive from TRBD1 or TRBD2 (5 bases each). The germline V gene encodes CDR1 DFQATT and CDR2 SNEGSKA (reference sequence). V lost 5 bases and J 6 bases, leaving 9 bases between the germline ends. CDR3 size: 11 residues. CDR3: CSAGTGDTQYF. CDR3 nucleotide sequence: TGCAGTGCTGGGACGGGCGATACGCAGTATTTT.

The chain employs TRBV20-1 and TRBJ1-1, with 11 nucleotides matching TRBD1. The ends lost 6 bases at V and 7 bases at J; junction bases unmatched: 13. CDR1 and CDR2 (germline): DFQATT, SNEGSKA (reference sequence). The CDR3 is 15 amino acids. CDR3 amino acids: CSASTGTGGTFEAFF. Written as DNA, the CDR3 is TGCAGTGCCAGCACCGGGACAGGGGGTACATTTGAAGCTTTCTTT.

This clonotype was seen repeatedly, ten times or more. Here the CDR3 reads CASSPQGGINNEQFF. In DNA, the CDR3 is TGTGCCAGCAGCCCCCAGGGGGGTATTAACAATGAGCAGTTCTTC. The chain recombines TRBV11-3 with TRBJ2-1; a possible D gene is TRBD1 (7 bases). Trimming stripped 5 bases from V and 5 bases from J, with 16 bases between. This CDR3 is built from 15 residues. CDR1 and CDR2 (germline): SGHNT, YENEEA.

This clonotype was seen repeatedly, ten times or more. Sequence at one end of the junction differs from germline and may be a read error. The chain links TRBV14 to TRBJ2-5; D is undetermined. This CDR3 has 18 amino acids. The V gene's germline CDR1 is SGHDN and CDR2 FVKESK. The CDR3: CASSKEERRLLVSETQYF. CDR3 bases: TGTGCCAGCAGCAAAGAGGAACGACGGCTCCTCGTTTCGGAGACCCAGTACTTC.

This clonotype showed up many times. This chain uses TRBV3-1 with TRBJ1-2; TRBD1 aligns across 8 bases. Trimming removed 0 bases from V and 4 bases from J; junction bases left unmatched: 4. This CDR3 contains 15 residues. In germline, CDR1 is LGHDT, CDR2 YNNKEL (reference sequence). CDR3 nucleotides: TGTGCCAGCAGCCAAGATCTAACAGGGGGCTATGGCTACACCTTC. Translated: CASSQDLTGGYGYTF.

Many counts were recorded for this clonotype. This chain joins TRBV7-9 and TRBJ2-5; D gene unclear. This CDR3 has 13 amino acids. Per germline, CDR1 SEHNR and CDR2 FQNEAQ (reference sequence). The ends were cut back, 6 bases at V and 1 base at J, with 9 bases in the middle. CDR3 amino acids: CASSPEVQETQYF. CDR3 coding DNA: TGTGCCAGCAGTCCTGAGGTCCAAGAGACCCAGTACTTC.

The chain uses TRBV6-2 or TRBV6-3 and TRBJ1-2, with a tentative D call TRBD1 (5 bases). CDR3 length: 16 residues. V shed 5 bases and J shed 5 bases, with 21 bases lying between them. From germline, CDR1 is MNHEY and CDR2 SVGEGT. The CDR3 is CASSVPLGGGEYGYTF. Written as DNA, the CDR3 is TGTGCCAGCAGTGTGCCCCTGGGGGGAGGGGAATATGGCTACACCTTC.

The sample holds many counts of this clonotype. The gene calls are TRBV2 and TRBJ1-1; D is ambiguous. Deletions cut 6 bases from V and 0 bases from J, with 8 bases between. CDR3 length: 13 amino acids. The germline gives CDR1 SNHLY, CDR2 FYNNEI. The CDR3 bases are TGTGCCAGCAGACAGTACATGAACACTGAAGCTTTCTTT. Protein: CASRQYMNTEAFF.

This clonotype was observed at least ten times. The rearrangement joins TRBV5-1 to TRBJ1-1; D not certain. Germline values: CDR1 SGHRS, CDR2 YFSETQ. V lost 1 base to trimming and J lost 7 bases, with 8 bases between them. This CDR3 spans 12 amino acids. The CDR3 region has the DNA TGCGCCAGCAGCTTGACGCGGAGTGAAGCTTTCTTT. Protein sequence: CASSLTRSEAFF.

This clonotype has at least ten counts. The genes are TRBV11-3 and TRBJ2-1; 10 bases match TRBD2. This CDR3 has 15 amino acids. Trimming cost V 3 bases and J 6 bases; bases outside gene matches: 5. Germline V lookup: CDR1 SGHNT, CDR2 YENEEA. The CDR3 sequence: CASSLVSSGGNEQFF. DNA for the CDR3: TGTGCCAGCAGCTTGGTCTCTAGCGGGGGCAATGAGCAGTTCTTC.

The chain couples TRBV4-1 to TRBJ2-7; D ambiguous. The CDR3 is 14 amino acids. Germline assignment: CDR1 MGHRA and CDR2 YSYEKL. V lost 2 bases, J lost 2 bases, and 10 bases lay in between. This CDR3 is CASSQPDAAYEQYF. The CDR3 DNA reads TGCGCCAGCAGCCAACCGGACGCCGCCTACGAGCAGTACTTC.

This clonotype was seen repeatedly, ten times or more. The chain is built from TRBV5-5 and TRBJ2-3, with a weak D call TRBD1 (6 bases). Trimming took 1 base from V and 5 from J, leaving 11 bases between them. This CDR3 spans 14 amino acids. The germline CDR1 and CDR2 sequences are SGHKS and YYEKEE (reference sequence). This chain's CDR3 is CASSLMQGKDTQYF. The DNA of the CDR3 is TGTGCCAGCAGCTTGATGCAGGGGAAAGATACGCAGTATTTT.

In this sample, this clonotype turned up a few times. The rearrangement joins TRBV10-3 to TRBJ2-5; possible D gene TRBD2, 6 bases. The CDR3 runs to 11 residues. CDR1 is ENHRY, CDR2 SYGVKD, per germline. Trimming removed 8 bases from V and 5 bases from J, with 9 bases in between. In DNA form, the CDR3 reads TGTGCCATCGGGACTGGGGAGACCCAGTACTTC. Residues: CAIGTGETQYF.

A few counts support this clonotype. The chain combines TRBV15 with TRBJ2-2; maybe TRBD1 (6 bases). Trimming pared 3 bases from V and 3 bases from J, leaving 14 bases between. Germline V gives CDR1 LNHNV, CDR2 YYDKDF (reference sequence). This CDR3 contains 16 residues. CDR3 in amino acids: CATSRAGSGDTGELFF. CDR3 DNA sequence: TGTGCCACCAGCAGGGCTGGGTCAGGGGACACCGGGGAGCTGTTTTTT.

This clonotype was seen repeatedly, ten times or more. This chain joins TRBV18 and TRBJ2-7; D not resolved. V dropped 3 bases and J dropped 0 bases, with 9 bases sitting between them. From germline, CDR1 is KGHSH and CDR2 LQKENI. The CDR3 is 14 residues long. DNA of the CDR3: TGTGCCAGCTCACCTACTGAAAGCTCCTACGAGCAGTACTTC. Protein sequence: CASSPTESSYEQYF.

Many counts were recorded for this clonotype. The genes are TRBV12-3 or TRBV12-4 and TRBJ1-2; 7 nucleotides line up with TRBD1. V dropped 8 bases and J dropped 8; count of bases not matched to a gene: 14. The CDR3 length is 14 residues. The CDR3 loop is CASGRRGRSDGYTF. The CDR3 region has the DNA TGTGCCAGCGGTAGGAGGGGGCGATCCGACGGCTACACCTTC.

The genes are TRBV5-1 and TRBJ1-6; D unclear. V was shortened by 4 bases and J by 15 bases, with 14 bases between the two germline ends. The CDR3 runs 12 residues. Per the germline V gene, CDR1 is SGHRS and CDR2 is YFSETQ. CDR3 region: CASSKGGLLLHF. CDR3 DNA sequence: TGCGCCAGCAGCAAGGGTGGTTTACTCCTCCACTTT.

The gene calls are TRBV27 and TRBJ1-1; 7 bases are shared with TRBD1. Germline-derived CDR1 and CDR2 are MNHEY and SMNVEV (reference sequence). The CDR3 totals 14 residues. J lost 9 bases, V lost 3 bases, and 10 bases had no gene match. The DNA for the CDR3 is TGTGCCAGCAGTTTTTTTGAGGGGGCGCATAAAGCTTTCTTT. This codes for CASSFFEGAHKAFF.

This clonotype came up a few times. V usage is TRBV29-1 and J usage is TRBJ2-5, with D possibly matching TRBD1 (6 bases). Per the germline V gene, CDR1 is SQVTM and CDR2 is ANQGSEA. The germline V and J ends were trimmed by 6 bases and 1 base, with 12 bases remaining between them. The CDR3 is 13 residues long. The CDR3 DNA reads as TGCAGCGTACTCACAGGGATCCAAGAGACCCAGTACTTC. Translated, it gives CSVLTGIQETQYF.

This chain links TRBV12-3 or TRBV12-4 with TRBJ1-2, with TRBD1 matching 7 bases. Germline trimming cut 3 bases from V and 4 bases from J; bases unmatched to any gene: 2. The CDR3 loop spans 13 amino acids. Written as DNA, the CDR3 is TGTGCCAGCAGTTTTTCAGGGGGCTATGGCTACACCTTC. It encodes CASSFSGGYGYTF.

This chain connects TRBV10-3 to TRBJ2-3, with D unclear. The germline gives CDR1 ENHRY, CDR2 SYGVKD. Trimming removed 0 bases at V and 0 bases at J, with 7 bases between. The CDR3 consists of 15 residues. CDR3 nucleotide sequence: TGTGCCATCAGTGAGTCCAGTGGGAGCACAGATACGCAGTATTTT. Protein product: CAISESSGSTDTQYF.

This clonotype appeared many times. The chain combines TRBV3-1 with TRBJ2-3; 9 nucleotides line up with TRBD2. V shed 4 bases, J shed 4 bases, and the junction held 9 bases outside the gene matches. Germline loops: CDR1 LGHDT, CDR2 YNNKEL (reference sequence). This CDR3 contains 16 residues. CDR3 coding DNA: TGTGCCAGCAGCCTCGGGACTAGCAGTCTCGCAGATACGCAGTATTTT. Translated: CASSLGTSSLADTQYF.

This clonotype has ten or more counts. This chain joins TRBV2 and TRBJ2-7; D ambiguous. V lost 7 bases and J 6 bases, leaving 7 bases between the germline ends. This CDR3 has 10 amino acids. Germline CDR1 SNHLY, CDR2 FYNNEI. Here the CDR3 reads CASTEAEQYF. The CDR3 DNA is TGTGCCAGCACCGAGGCCGAGCAGTACTTC. Supplemented by reference TRBV2 and TRBJ2-7, the full variable domain reads EPEVTQTPSHQVTQMGQEVILRCVPISNHLYFYWYRQILGQKVEFLVSFYNNEISEKSEIFDDQFSVERPDGSNFTLKIRSTKLEDSAMYFCASTEAEQYFGPGTRLTVT.

The chain recombines TRBV9 with TRBJ1-2; tentative D call: TRBD1 (5 bases). This CDR3 region has 14 residues. Per the germline V gene, CDR1 is SGDLS and CDR2 is YYNGEE. Trimming stripped 3 bases from V and 4 bases from J, with 13 bases between. The CDR3 nucleotides read TGTGCCAGCAGCGCCGACAGTTCTAGCTATGGCTACACCTTC. Translating it yields CASSADSSSYGYTF.

This clonotype has a count of ten or more. The chain has TRBV9 and TRBJ1-1; 11 bases fit TRBD1. V shed 3 bases and J 8 bases; nucleotides not matched to a gene: 9. The CDR3 covers 15 residues. From germline, CDR1 is SGDLS and CDR2 YYNGEE. The CDR3 nucleotides are TGTGCCAGCAGCGCCCCAGGGACAGGGGGTCCGGAAGCTTTCTTT. Translation: CASSAPGTGGPEAFF.